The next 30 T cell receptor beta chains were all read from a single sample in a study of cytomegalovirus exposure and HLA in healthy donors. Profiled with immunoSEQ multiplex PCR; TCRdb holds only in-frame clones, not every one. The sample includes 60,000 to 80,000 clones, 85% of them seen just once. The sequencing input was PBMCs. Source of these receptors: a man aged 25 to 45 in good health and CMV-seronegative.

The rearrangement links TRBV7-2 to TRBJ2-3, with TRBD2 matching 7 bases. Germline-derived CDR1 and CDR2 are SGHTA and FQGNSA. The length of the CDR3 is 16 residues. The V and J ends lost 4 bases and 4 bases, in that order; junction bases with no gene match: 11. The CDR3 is CASSSPIPGRADTQYF. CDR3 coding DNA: TGTGCCAGCAGCTCTCCCATCCCGGGGAGGGCAGATACGCAGTATTTT.

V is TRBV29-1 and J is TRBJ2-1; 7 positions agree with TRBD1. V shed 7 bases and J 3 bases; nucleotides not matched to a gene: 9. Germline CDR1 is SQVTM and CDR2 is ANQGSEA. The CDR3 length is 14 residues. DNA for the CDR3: TGCAGCGCTCCAGGGGGTACCGACTACAATGAGCAGTTCTTC. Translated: CSAPGGTDYNEQFF.

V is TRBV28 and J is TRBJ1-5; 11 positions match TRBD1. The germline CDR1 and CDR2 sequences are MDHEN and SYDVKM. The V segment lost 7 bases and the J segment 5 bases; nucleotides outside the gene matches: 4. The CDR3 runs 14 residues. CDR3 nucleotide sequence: TGTGCCAGCACCGGGACAGGGGGGGATCAGCCCCAGCATTTT. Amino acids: CASTGTGGDQPQHF.

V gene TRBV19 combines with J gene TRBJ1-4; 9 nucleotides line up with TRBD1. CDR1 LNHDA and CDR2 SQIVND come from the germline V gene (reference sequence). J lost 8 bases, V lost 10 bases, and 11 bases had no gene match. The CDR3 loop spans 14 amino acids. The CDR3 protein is CATSLRDREEKLFF. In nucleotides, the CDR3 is TGTGCCACCTCCCTCCGGGACAGGGAAGAAAAACTGTTTTTT. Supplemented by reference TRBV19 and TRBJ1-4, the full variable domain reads DGGITQSPKYLFRKEGQNVTLSCEQNLNHDAMYWYRQDPGQGLRLIYYSQIVNDFQKGDIAEGYSVSREKKESFPLTVTSAQKNPTAFYLCATSLRDREEKLFFGSGTQLSVL.

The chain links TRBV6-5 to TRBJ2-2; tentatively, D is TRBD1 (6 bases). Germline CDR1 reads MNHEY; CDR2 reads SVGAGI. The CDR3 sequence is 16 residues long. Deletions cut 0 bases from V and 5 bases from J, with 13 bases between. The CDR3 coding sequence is TGTGCCAGCAGTTACTCAATAGTTAGGGGGACCGGGGAGCTGTTTTTT. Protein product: CASSYSIVRGTGELFF.

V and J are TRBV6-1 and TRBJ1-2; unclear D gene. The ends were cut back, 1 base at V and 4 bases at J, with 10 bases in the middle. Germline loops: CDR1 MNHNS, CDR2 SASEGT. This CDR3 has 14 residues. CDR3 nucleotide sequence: TGTGCCAGCAGTGAAGGGAGCTCCCTCTATGGCTACACCTTC. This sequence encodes CASSEGSSLYGYTF.

CDR3 region: CALRQGVDTEAFF. The CDR3 DNA reads TGTGCCTTAAGACAGGGGGTTGACACTGAAGCTTTCTTT. The chain combines TRBV10-3 with TRBJ1-1; 9 bases map to TRBD1. CDR1 and CDR2 (germline): ENHRY, SYGVKD. Trimming cost V 11 bases and J 3 bases; bases outside gene matches: 7. CDR3 length: 13 residues.

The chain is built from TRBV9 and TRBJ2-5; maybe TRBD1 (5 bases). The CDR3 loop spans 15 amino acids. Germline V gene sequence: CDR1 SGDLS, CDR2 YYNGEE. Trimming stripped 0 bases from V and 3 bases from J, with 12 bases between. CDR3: CASSVEPQGKETQYF. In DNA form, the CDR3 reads TGTGCCAGCAGCGTAGAACCGCAGGGAAAAGAGACCCAGTACTTC.

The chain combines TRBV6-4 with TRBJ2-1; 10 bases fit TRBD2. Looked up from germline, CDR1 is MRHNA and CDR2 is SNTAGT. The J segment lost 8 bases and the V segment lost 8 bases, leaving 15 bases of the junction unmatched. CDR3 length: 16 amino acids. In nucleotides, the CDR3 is TGTGCCAGCTCCGGAGGAGAAGCGGGAGGGCCTCATGAGCAGTTCTTC. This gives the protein CASSGGEAGGPHEQFF.

CDR3 sequence: CASSLVTHYEQYF. The CDR3 coding sequence is TGTGCCAGCAGCTTGGTGACTCACTACGAGCAGTACTTC. This chain joins TRBV7-9 and TRBJ2-7; D uncertain. V lost 3 bases and J 3 bases, leaving 9 bases between the germline ends. This CDR3 comprises 13 residues. Germline V gene data show CDR1 as SEHNR and CDR2 as FQNEAQ (reference sequence).

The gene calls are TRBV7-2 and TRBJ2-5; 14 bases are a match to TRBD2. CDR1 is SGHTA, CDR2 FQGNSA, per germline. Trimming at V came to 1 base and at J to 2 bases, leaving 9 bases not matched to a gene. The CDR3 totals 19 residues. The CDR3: CASSLDWRLAGGLQETQYF. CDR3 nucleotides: TGTGCCAGCAGCTTAGATTGGCGACTAGCGGGGGGGCTTCAAGAGACCCAGTACTTC.

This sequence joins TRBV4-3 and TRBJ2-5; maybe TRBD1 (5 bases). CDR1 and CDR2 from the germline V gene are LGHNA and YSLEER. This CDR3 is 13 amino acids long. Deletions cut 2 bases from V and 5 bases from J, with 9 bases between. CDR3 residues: CASSQRGRETQYF. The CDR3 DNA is TGCGCCAGCAGCCAAAGGGGAAGGGAGACCCAGTACTTC.

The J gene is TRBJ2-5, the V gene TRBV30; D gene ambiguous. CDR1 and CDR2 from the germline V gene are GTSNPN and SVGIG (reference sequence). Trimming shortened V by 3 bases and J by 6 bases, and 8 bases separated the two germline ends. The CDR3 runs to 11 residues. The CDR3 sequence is CAWSYSKTQYF. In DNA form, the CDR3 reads TGTGCCTGGAGCTACTCGAAGACCCAGTACTTC.

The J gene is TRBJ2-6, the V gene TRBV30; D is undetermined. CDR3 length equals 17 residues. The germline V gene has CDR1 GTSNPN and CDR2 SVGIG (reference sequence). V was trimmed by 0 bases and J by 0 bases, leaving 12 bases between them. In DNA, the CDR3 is TGTGCCTGGAGTGTGCTTGCATACTACTCTGGGGCCAACGTCCTGACTTTC. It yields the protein CAWSVLAYYSGANVLTF. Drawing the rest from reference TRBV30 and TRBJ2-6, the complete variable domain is SQTIHQWPATLVQPVGSPLSLECTVEGTSNPNLYWYRQAAGRGLQLLFYSVGIGQISSEVPQNLSASRPQDRQFILSSKKLLLSDSGFYLCAWSVLAYYSGANVLTFGAGSRLTVL.

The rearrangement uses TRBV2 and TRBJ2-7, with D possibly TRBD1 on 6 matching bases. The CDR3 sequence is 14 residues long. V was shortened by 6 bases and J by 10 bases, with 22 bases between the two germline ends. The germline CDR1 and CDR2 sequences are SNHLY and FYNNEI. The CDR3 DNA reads TGTGCCAGCAGGGAGAGTCAGGGGACCGTATTACAGTACTTC. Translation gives CASRESQGTVLQYF.

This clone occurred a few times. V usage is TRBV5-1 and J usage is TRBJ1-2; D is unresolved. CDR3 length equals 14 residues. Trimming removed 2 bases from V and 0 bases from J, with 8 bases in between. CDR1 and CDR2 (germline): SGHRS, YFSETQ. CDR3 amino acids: CASSLRESNYGYTF. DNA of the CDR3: TGCGCCAGCAGCTTACGGGAATCTAACTATGGCTACACCTTC.

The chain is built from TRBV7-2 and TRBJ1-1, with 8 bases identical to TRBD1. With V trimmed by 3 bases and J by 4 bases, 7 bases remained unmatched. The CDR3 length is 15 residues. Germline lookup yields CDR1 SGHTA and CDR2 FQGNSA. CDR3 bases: TGTGCCAGCAGCTTCTTAGGGCAGGGGGCCACTGAAGCTTTCTTT. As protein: CASSFLGQGATEAFF. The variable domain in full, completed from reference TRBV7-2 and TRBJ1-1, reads GAGVSQSPSNKVTEKGKDVELRCDPISGHTALYWYRQSLGQGLEFLIYFQGNSAPDKSGLPSDRFSAERTGGSVSTLTIQRTQQEDSAVYLCASSFLGQGATEAFFGQGTRLTVV.

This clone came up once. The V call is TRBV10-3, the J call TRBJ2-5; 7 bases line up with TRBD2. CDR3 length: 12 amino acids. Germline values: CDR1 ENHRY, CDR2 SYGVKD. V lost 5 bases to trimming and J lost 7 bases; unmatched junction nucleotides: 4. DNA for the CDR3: TGTGCCATCAGTACTAGCGATCGGACCCAGTACTTC. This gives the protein CAISTSDRTQYF.

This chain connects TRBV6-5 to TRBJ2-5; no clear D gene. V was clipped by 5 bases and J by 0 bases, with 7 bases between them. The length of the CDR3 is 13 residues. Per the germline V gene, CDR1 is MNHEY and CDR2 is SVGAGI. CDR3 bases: TGTGCCAGCAGTGGCCAGAACCAAGAGACCCAGTACTTC. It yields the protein CASSGQNQETQYF.

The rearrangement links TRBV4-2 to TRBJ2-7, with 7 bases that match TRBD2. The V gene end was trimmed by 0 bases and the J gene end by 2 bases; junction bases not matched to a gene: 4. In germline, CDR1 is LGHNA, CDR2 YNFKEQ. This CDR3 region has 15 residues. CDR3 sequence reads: CASSQEATSPYEQYV. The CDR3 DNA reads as TGTGCCAGCAGCCAAGAAGCGACTAGCCCCTACGAGCAGTACGTC.

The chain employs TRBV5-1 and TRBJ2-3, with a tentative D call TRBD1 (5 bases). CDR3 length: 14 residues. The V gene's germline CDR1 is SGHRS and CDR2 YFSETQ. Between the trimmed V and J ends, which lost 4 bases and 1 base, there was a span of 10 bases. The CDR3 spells CASSTDTRTDTQYF. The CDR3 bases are TGCGCCAGCAGCACGGACACCCGCACAGATACGCAGTATTTT.

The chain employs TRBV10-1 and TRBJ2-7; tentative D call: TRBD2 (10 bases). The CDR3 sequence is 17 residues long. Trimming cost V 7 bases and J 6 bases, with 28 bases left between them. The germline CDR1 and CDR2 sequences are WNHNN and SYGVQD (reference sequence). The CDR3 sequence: CASITGGPSGSAPEQYV. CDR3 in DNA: TGCGCCAGCATCACAGGGGGCCCTAGCGGGAGCGCCCCCGAGCAGTACGTC.

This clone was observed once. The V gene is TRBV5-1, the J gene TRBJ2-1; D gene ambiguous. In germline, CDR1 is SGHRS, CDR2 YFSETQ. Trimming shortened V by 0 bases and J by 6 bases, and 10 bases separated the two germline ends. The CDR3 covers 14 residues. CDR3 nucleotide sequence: TGCGCCAGCAGCTTGGATCCGTCAGGCAATGAGCAGTTCTTC. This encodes CASSLDPSGNEQFF.

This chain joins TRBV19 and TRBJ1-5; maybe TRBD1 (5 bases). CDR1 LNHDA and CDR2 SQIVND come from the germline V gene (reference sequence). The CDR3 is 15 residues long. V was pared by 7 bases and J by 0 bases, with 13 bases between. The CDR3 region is CASTGRGNSNQPQHF. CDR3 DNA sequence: TGTGCCAGTACAGGTCGGGGGAATAGCAATCAGCCCCAGCATTTT. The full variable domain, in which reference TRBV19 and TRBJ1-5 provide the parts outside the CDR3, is DGGITQSPKYLFRKEGQNVTLSCEQNLNHDAMYWYRQDPGQGLRLIYYSQIVNDFQKGDIAEGYSVSREKKESFPLTVTSAQKNPTAFYLCASTGRGNSNQPQHFGDGTRLSIL.

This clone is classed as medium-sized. The CDR3 nucleotides are TGTGCCAGCAGTTTATCCAGATCCTTATGGCCCCAGCATTTT. Translation gives CASSLSRSLWPQHF. The chain recombines TRBV28 with TRBJ1-5; no definite D call. Trimming took off 1 base at V and 9 bases at J, with 13 bases between the two ends. This CDR3 comprises 14 residues. Germline V gives CDR1 MDHEN, CDR2 SYDVKM.

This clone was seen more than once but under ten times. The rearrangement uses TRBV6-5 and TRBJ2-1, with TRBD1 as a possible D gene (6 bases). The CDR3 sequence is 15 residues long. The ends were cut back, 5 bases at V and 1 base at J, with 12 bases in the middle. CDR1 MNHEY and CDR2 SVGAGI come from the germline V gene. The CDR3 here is CASSPKGQSYNEQFF. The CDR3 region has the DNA TGTGCCAGCAGTCCGAAAGGACAGTCCTACAATGAGCAGTTCTTC.

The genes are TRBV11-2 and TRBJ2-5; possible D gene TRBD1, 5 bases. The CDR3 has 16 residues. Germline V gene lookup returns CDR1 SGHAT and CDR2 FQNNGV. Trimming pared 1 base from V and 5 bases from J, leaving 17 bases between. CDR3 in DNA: TGTGCCAGCAGCTTAGGAGTGGATGTGGGGCGGGAGACCCAGTACTTC. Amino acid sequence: CASSLGVDVGRETQYF.

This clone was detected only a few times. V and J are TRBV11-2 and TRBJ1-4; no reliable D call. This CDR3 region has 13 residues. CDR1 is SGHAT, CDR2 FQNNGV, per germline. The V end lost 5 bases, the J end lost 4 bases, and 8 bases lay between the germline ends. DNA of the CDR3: TGTGCCAGCAGCAACAACGTTAATGAAAAACTGTTTTTT. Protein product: CASSNNVNEKLFF.

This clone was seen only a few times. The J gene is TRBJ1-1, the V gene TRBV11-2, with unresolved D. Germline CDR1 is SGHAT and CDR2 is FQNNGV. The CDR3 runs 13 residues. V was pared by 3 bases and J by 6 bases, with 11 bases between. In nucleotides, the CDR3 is TGTGCCAGCAGCTTTTTCGAGTTCGCTGAAGCTTTCTTT. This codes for CASSFFEFAEAFF.

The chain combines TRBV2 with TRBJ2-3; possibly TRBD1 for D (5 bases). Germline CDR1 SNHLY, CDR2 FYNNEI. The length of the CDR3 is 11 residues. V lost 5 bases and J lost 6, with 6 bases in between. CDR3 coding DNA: TGTGCCAGCAGTCCAGGGGATACGCAGTATTTT. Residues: CASSPGDTQYF. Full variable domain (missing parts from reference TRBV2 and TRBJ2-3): EPEVTQTPSHQVTQMGQEVILRCVPISNHLYFYWYRQILGQKVEFLVSFYNNEISEKSEIFDDQFSVERPDGSNFTLKIRSTKLEDSAMYFCASSPGDTQYFGPGTRLTVL.